These 32 T cell receptor beta chains came from one sample sequenced in a study of OX40 agonist ivuxolimab in advanced cancers. The repertoire was sequenced with immunoSEQ multiplex PCR; TCRdb's copy has only in-frame clones and lacks some. The sample records 21,000 or so clones, around nine tenths being singletons. Sequenced here: CD4+ or CD8+ T cells sorted from blood, sampled in a trial of the OX40 agonist ivuxolimab. The receptors originated from an adult with an advanced solid tumor such as melanoma, head and neck, liver or kidney cancer.

The chain uses TRBV23-1 and TRBJ2-5; D could derive from TRBD1 or TRBD2 (5 bases each). TRBV23-1 is reported as an ORF; its role is uncertain. The V end lost 11 bases, the J end lost 2 bases, and 21 bases lay between the germline ends. This CDR3 region has 15 residues. CDR3 in amino acids: CACAFTGRRQETQYF. CDR3 sequence (DNA): TGCGCCTGCGCATTCACGGGACGGAGGCAAGAGACCCAGTACTTC.

The chain has TRBV27 and TRBJ2-5; 7 bases agree with TRBD1. Germline V gene sequence: CDR1 MNHEY, CDR2 SMNVEV (reference sequence). This CDR3 is built from 15 residues. V lost 6 bases to trimming and J lost 1 base; unmatched junction nucleotides: 8. The CDR3 spells CASSAAGQAQETQYF. DNA for the CDR3: TGTGCCAGCAGCGCGGCCGGACAGGCCCAAGAGACCCAGTACTTC.

The chain couples TRBV19 to TRBJ2-7; D is perhaps TRBD1 or TRBD2 (5 bases each). From germline, CDR1 is LNHDA and CDR2 SQIVND (reference sequence). Between the trimmed V and J ends, which lost 3 bases and 5 bases, there was a span of 14 bases. The CDR3 is 14 amino acids. The CDR3 DNA reads as TGTGCCAGTAGTATCCGGGACCCACAGGACGAGCAGTACTTC. This encodes CASSIRDPQDEQYF.

A note on this clone: Germline is not matched at one junction end, which may reflect a read error. V and J are TRBV20-1 and TRBJ1-2; no firm D call. The CDR3 extends over 11 amino acids. CDR1 and CDR2 from the germline V gene are DFQATT and SNEGSKA (reference sequence). CDR3 in DNA: TGCAGTGCCAGAGTGCTCGGAGGCTACACCTTC. Protein product: CSARVLGGYTF.

The rearrangement links TRBV10-3 to TRBJ2-7; D tentatively fits TRBD1 or TRBD2 (5 bases each). Looked up from germline, CDR1 is ENHRY and CDR2 is SYGVKD. The V gene lost 5 bases and the J gene lost 0 bases, with 11 bases spanning the gap. The length of the CDR3 is 14 residues. The CDR3 reads CAISPPGSSYEQYF. CDR3 bases: TGTGCCATCAGTCCTCCAGGGAGCTCCTACGAGCAGTACTTC.

This clone came up a few times. The chain joins TRBV5-4 to TRBJ2-7; D possibly corresponds to TRBD2 (6 bases). CDR3 size: 12 residues. Between the trimmed V and J ends, which lost 4 bases and 6 bases, there was a span of 11 bases. In germline, CDR1 is SGHNT, CDR2 YYREEE (reference sequence). This CDR3 reads CASSDGGPEQYF. In DNA form, the CDR3 reads TGTGCCAGCAGCGACGGAGGGCCCGAGCAGTACTTC.

This chain links TRBV4-2 with TRBJ1-1; tentative D call: TRBD1 (5 bases). Between the trimmed V and J ends, which lost 0 bases and 14 bases, there was a span of 16 bases. The CDR3 runs to 13 residues. CDR1 and CDR2 from the germline V gene are LGHNA and YNFKEQ. The CDR3 nucleotides read TGTGCCAGCAGCCAAGAAAAGGGGCCCCGCACCTTCTTT. It is translated as CASSQEKGPRTFF.

The chain is built from TRBV7-9 and TRBJ2-2; the D call may be TRBD1 or TRBD2 (5 bases each). The CDR3 length is 15 residues. CDR1 and CDR2 from the germline V gene are SEHNR and FQNEAQ (reference sequence). The V end was cut by 6 bases, the J end by 1 base, with 12 bases between. The DNA of the CDR3 is TGTGCCAGCAGTACCGGGGACCGGAACACCGGGGAGCTGTTTTTT. As protein: CASSTGDRNTGELFF. Complete variable domain (other parts from reference TRBV7-9 and TRBJ2-2): DTGVSQNPRHKITKRGQNVTFRCDPISEHNRLYWYRQTLGQGPEFLTYFQNEAQLEKSRLLSDRFSAERPKGSFSTLEIQRTEQGDSAMYLCASSTGDRNTGELFFGEGSRLTVL.

The rearrangement links TRBV13 to TRBJ2-1; possibly TRBD2 for D (7 bases). The CDR3 is made up of 16 amino acids. With 7 bases removed from V and 9 bases from J, the gap between germline ends came to 25 bases. The germline CDR1 and CDR2 sequences are PRHDT and FYEKMQ (reference sequence). The chain's CDR3 is CASNPRASGGAGEQFF. The DNA of the CDR3 is TGTGCCAGCAACCCTCGGGCCAGTGGGGGGGCCGGTGAGCAGTTCTTC.

This chain connects TRBV29-1 to TRBJ2-1, with 7 bases identical to TRBD1. The CDR3 runs to 11 residues. Germline values: CDR1 SQVTM, CDR2 ANQGSEA. V lost 1 base, J lost 12 bases, and 3 bases stayed unmatched. For the CDR3, the DNA is TGCAGCGTTGAAGGCAGGGGGTTGCAGTTCTTC. This sequence encodes CSVEGRGLQFF.

This clone was seen only a few times. The chain uses TRBV28 and TRBJ2-2; no clear D. CDR1 and CDR2 from the germline V gene are MDHEN and SYDVKM. The V and J ends lost 3 bases and 10 bases respectively, with 9 bases between them. This CDR3 spans 12 amino acids. In DNA form, the CDR3 reads TGTGCCAGCAGTTTTTTCTTGGAGGAGCTGTTTTTT. Translating gives CASSFFLEELFF. The variable domain in full, completed from reference TRBV28 and TRBJ2-2, reads DVKVTQSSRYLVKRTGEKVFLECVQDMDHENMFWYRQDPGLGLRLIYFSYDVKMKEKGDIPEGYSVSREKKERFSLILESASTNQTSMYLCASSFFLEELFFGEGSRLTVL.

The chain employs TRBV6-6 and TRBJ1-1; TRBD1 is a possible D gene (5 bases). The CDR3 length is 13 residues. CDR1 is MNHNY, CDR2 SVGAGI, per germline (reference sequence). Trimming stripped 2 bases from V and 3 bases from J, with 7 bases between. The CDR3 here is CASSYTGDTEAFF. For the CDR3, the DNA is TGTGCCAGCAGTTACACGGGGGACACTGAAGCTTTCTTT.

This chain uses TRBV6-6 with TRBJ2-7; D possibly matches TRBD1 or TRBD2 (5 bases each). V lost 7 bases, J lost 11 bases, and 15 bases lay in between. Germline V gene data show CDR1 as MNHNY and CDR2 as SVGAGI (reference sequence). The CDR3 consists of 11 residues. For the CDR3, the DNA is TGTGCCAGCACCGATGGGGCGGAGGAGTACTTC. Encoded protein: CASTDGAEEYF.

The chain carries TRBV27 and TRBJ1-2; 9 nucleotides align to TRBD1. The CDR3 consists of 13 residues. V lost 3 bases to trimming and J lost 5 bases; unmatched junction nucleotides: 1. Germline V gene sequence: CDR1 MNHEY, CDR2 SMNVEV (reference sequence). The CDR3 reads CASSFGTGYGYTF. CDR3 nucleotide sequence: TGTGCCAGCAGTTTCGGGACAGGGTATGGCTACACCTTC.

CDR3 DNA sequence: TGTGCCAGCAGCAGCAGACGGAGCACAGATACGCAGTATTTT. Protein sequence: CASSSRRSTDTQYF. The genes are TRBV13 and TRBJ2-3; no firm D call. V was clipped by 5 bases and J by 0 bases, with 9 bases between them. Per the germline V gene, CDR1 is PRHDT and CDR2 is FYEKMQ (reference sequence). The CDR3 spans 14 residues.

The genes are TRBV7-9 and TRBJ2-3; D call uncertain. CDR3 length: 13 amino acids. V was pared by 5 bases and J by 2 bases, with 8 bases between. CDR1 is SEHNR, CDR2 FQNEAQ, per germline (reference sequence). CDR3 in amino acids: CASSPRITDTQYF. The CDR3 nucleotides read TGTGCCAGCAGCCCCCGGATCACAGATACGCAGTATTTT.

The chain recombines TRBV19 with TRBJ1-1; TRBD1 aligns across 7 bases. This CDR3 has 14 amino acids. J was trimmed by 0 bases and V by 6 bases; bases with no gene match: 4. CDR1 LNHDA and CDR2 SQIVND come from the germline V gene (reference sequence). The CDR3 DNA reads as TGTGCCAGTAGGGACAGGCTAATGAACACTGAAGCTTTCTTT. Its translation: CASRDRLMNTEAFF.

The chain has TRBV4-1 and TRBJ2-3; D possibly corresponds to TRBD1 (6 bases). V lost 4 bases and J 4 bases, leaving 36 bases between the germline ends. The CDR3 extends over 22 amino acids. Per the germline V gene, CDR1 is MGHRA and CDR2 is YSYEKL. DNA of the CDR3: TGCGCCAGCAGCCCTATAAAAATACTGATACCGGGACAAGAAAAGGAGGCAGATACGCAGTATTTT. Translation: CASSPIKILIPGQEKEADTQYF.

This chain links TRBV4-3 with TRBJ1-4, with a weak D call TRBD1 (5 bases). The ends were cut back, 1 base at V and 6 bases at J, with 12 bases in the middle. This CDR3 has 15 residues. Germline assignment: CDR1 LGHNA and CDR2 YSLEER. This CDR3 is CASSQVLQGDEKLFF. The CDR3 DNA follows: TGCGCCAGCAGCCAAGTTTTGCAGGGAGATGAAAAACTGTTTTTT.

This clone was found a few times. The rearrangement joins TRBV2 to TRBJ1-1; no definite D call. Germline-derived CDR1 and CDR2 are SNHLY and FYNNEI. Trimming left V 7 bases short and J 2 bases short, with 5 bases between. The CDR3 extends over 11 amino acids. The CDR3 coding sequence is TGTGCCAGCACCACTAACACTGAAGCTTTCTTT. Translating it yields CASTTNTEAFF.

This rearrangement joins TRBV7-8 to TRBJ1-2, with D hard to call. The ends were cut back, 2 bases at V and 10 bases at J, with 11 bases in the middle. Germline CDR1 is SGHVS and CDR2 is FQNEAQ. CDR3 length equals 12 residues. The CDR3 bases are TGTGCCAGCAGCTTAACCGGGTTGGACTACACCTTC. Protein sequence: CASSLTGLDYTF.

The rearrangement joins TRBV7-9 to TRBJ1-5; D ambiguous. From germline, CDR1 is SEHNR and CDR2 FQNEAQ (reference sequence). V was cut by 3 bases and J by 6 bases, with 6 bases left in between. The length of the CDR3 is 12 residues. CDR3 amino acids: CASSFLGQPQHF. The CDR3 DNA reads as TGTGCCAGCAGCTTTTTGGGTCAGCCCCAGCATTTT.

This clone was observed once. The chain uses TRBV2 and TRBJ1-5, with D unclear. In germline, CDR1 is SNHLY, CDR2 FYNNEI. The CDR3 runs 16 residues. Deletions cut 5 bases from V and 1 base from J, with 15 bases between. The CDR3 region is CASSRRPLGSNQPQHF. CDR3 coding DNA: TGTGCCAGCAGTAGACGTCCCTTGGGGAGCAATCAGCCCCAGCATTTT.

This chain uses TRBV7-9 with TRBJ1-2; no clear D. CDR3 size: 10 residues. Trimming left V 1 base short and J 7 bases short, with 1 base between. Germline V CDR1 and CDR2: SEHNR, FQNEAQ (reference sequence). The CDR3 DNA is TGTGCCAGCAGCTTAGGTGGCTACACCTTC. Its translation is CASSLGGYTF.

The rearrangement uses TRBV14 and TRBJ2-3; D is undetermined. The germline V gene has CDR1 SGHDN and CDR2 FVKESK. This CDR3 spans 13 amino acids. Trimming stripped 5 bases from V and 5 bases from J, with 11 bases between. The CDR3 reads CASSLWTEDTQYF. CDR3 bases: TGTGCCAGCAGCTTATGGACCGAAGATACGCAGTATTTT.

This clone has a single count. J is TRBJ2-1 and V is TRBV6-5; D is perhaps TRBD1 or TRBD2 (6 bases each). CDR3 length: 13 residues. From germline, CDR1 is MNHEY and CDR2 SVGAGI. V was shortened by 6 bases and J by 13 bases, with 19 bases between the two germline ends. CDR3 nucleotides: TGTGCCAGCAGCGACGTGGGGGGCGAACAACAGTTCTTC. It translates to CASSDVGGEQQFF.

Here the CDR3 reads CASSHTATGVNQPQHF. The CDR3 nucleotides read TGCGCCAGCAGCCACACCGCGACAGGGGTCAATCAGCCCCAGCATTTT. This chain connects TRBV4-1 to TRBJ1-5, with 8 bases identical to TRBD1. Unmatched junction bases numbered 7, after V lost 3 bases and J lost 3 bases. Germline values: CDR1 MGHRA, CDR2 YSYEKL. The length of the CDR3 is 16 residues.

J is TRBJ1-1 and V is TRBV6-5; 7 bases are a match to TRBD1. The CDR3 covers 13 residues. V shed 6 bases and J 6 bases; nucleotides not matched to a gene: 7. CDR1 is MNHEY, CDR2 SVGAGI, per germline. The CDR3 is CASSYGQASEAFF. The CDR3 DNA sequence: TGTGCCAGCAGCTACGGACAGGCATCTGAAGCTTTCTTT.

The chain carries TRBV2 and TRBJ2-7; 8 nucleotides agree with TRBD1. There are 16 residues in the CDR3. Germline V gene data show CDR1 as SNHLY and CDR2 as FYNNEI. J lost 3 bases, V lost 4 bases, and 11 bases had no gene match. The CDR3 loop is CASSGYGQGFLYEQYF. The CDR3 region has the DNA TGTGCCAGCAGTGGGTATGGACAGGGATTTCTCTACGAGCAGTACTTC. The full variable domain, with the rest looked up from reference TRBV2 and TRBJ2-7, is EPEVTQTPSHQVTQMGQEVILRCVPISNHLYFYWYRQILGQKVEFLVSFYNNEISEKSEIFDDQFSVERPDGSNFTLKIRSTKLEDSAMYFCASSGYGQGFLYEQYFGPGTRLTVT.

V usage is TRBV9 and J usage is TRBJ2-1, with D tentatively TRBD1 (6 bases). Trimming removed 3 bases at V and 10 bases at J, with 17 bases between. Per germline, CDR1 SGDLS and CDR2 YYNGEE. The CDR3 has 14 residues. CDR3 sequence (DNA): TGTGCCAGCAGCGGACAACTCTCAGGGGTGGAGCAGTTCTTC. Translated, it gives CASSGQLSGVEQFF.

CDR3 nucleotide sequence: TGCGCCAGCAGCCCGACTGTAGCCAAAAACATTCAGTACTTC. Translated: CASSPTVAKNIQYF. The chain has TRBV4-1 and TRBJ2-4; D remains ambiguous. Trimming stripped 4 bases from V and 0 bases from J, with 7 bases between. The CDR3 spans 14 residues. Germline assignment: CDR1 MGHRA and CDR2 YSYEKL.

The chain combines TRBV11-1 with TRBJ2-1; D remains unclear. The ends were cut back, 0 bases at V and 9 bases at J, with 9 bases in the middle. This CDR3 comprises 13 residues. Germline assignment: CDR1 SGHAT and CDR2 FQDESV (reference sequence). CDR3 in amino acids: CASSLAWPGEQFF. The DNA for the CDR3 is TGTGCCAGCAGCTTAGCGTGGCCAGGTGAGCAGTTCTTC.